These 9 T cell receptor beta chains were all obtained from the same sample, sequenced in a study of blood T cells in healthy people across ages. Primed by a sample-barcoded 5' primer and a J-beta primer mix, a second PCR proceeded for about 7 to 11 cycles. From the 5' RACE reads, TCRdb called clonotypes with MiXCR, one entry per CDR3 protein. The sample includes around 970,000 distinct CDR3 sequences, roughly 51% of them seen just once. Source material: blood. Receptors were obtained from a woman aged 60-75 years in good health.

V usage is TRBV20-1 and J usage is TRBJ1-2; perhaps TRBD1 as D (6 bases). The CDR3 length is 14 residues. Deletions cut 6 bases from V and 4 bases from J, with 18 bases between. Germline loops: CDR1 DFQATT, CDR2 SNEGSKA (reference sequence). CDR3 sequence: CSAIGGGGAYGYTF. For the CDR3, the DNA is TGCAGTGCAATAGGTGGCGGGGGCGCCTATGGCTACACCTTC.

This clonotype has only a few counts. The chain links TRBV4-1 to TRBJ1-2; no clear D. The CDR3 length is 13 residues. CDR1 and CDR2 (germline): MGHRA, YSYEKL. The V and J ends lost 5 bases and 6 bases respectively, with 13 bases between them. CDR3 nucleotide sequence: TGCGCCAGCAGCGCCTTGGGAGGGCATGGCTACACCTTC. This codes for CASSALGGHGYTF.

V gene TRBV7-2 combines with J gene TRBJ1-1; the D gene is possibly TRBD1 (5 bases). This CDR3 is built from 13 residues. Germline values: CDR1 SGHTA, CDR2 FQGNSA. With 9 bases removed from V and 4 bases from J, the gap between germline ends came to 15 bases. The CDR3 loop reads CARGQAGGTEAFF. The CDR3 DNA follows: TGTGCCAGGGGCCAGGCGGGGGGCACTGAAGCTTTCTTT. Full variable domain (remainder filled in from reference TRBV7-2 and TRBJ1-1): GAGVSQSPSNKVTEKGKDVELRCDPISGHTALYWYRQSLGQGLEFLIYFQGNSAPDKSGLPSDRFSAERTGGSVSTLTIQRTQQEDSAVYLCARGQAGGTEAFFGQGTRLTVV.

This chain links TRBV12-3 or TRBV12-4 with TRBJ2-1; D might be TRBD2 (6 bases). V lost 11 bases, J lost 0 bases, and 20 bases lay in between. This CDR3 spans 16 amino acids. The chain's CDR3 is CAVHPLAPSSYNEQFF. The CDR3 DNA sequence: TGTGCCGTTCACCCTCTAGCGCCGAGCTCCTACAATGAGCAGTTCTTC.

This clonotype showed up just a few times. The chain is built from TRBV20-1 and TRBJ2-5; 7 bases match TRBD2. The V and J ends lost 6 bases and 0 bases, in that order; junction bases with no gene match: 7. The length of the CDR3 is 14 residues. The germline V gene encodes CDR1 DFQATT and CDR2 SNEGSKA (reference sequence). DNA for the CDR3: TGCAGTGCCCGGAAGAGCGGGAACCAAGAGACCCAGTACTTC. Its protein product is CSARKSGNQETQYF.

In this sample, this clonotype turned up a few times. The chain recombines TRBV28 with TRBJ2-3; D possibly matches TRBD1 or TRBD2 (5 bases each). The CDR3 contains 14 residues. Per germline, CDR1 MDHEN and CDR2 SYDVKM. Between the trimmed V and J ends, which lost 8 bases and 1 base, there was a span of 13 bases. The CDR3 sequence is CASSSLGGTDTQYF. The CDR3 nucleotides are TGTGCCAGCTCCTCATTGGGGGGCACAGATACGCAGTATTTT.

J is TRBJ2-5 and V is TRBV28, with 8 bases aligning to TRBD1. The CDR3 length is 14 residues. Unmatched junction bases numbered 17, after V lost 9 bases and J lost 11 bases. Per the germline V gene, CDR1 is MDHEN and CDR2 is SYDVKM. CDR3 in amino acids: CASSGTGSYNEQYF. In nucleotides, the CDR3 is TGTGCCAGTTCCGGGACAGGATCCTACAATGAGCAGTACTTC.

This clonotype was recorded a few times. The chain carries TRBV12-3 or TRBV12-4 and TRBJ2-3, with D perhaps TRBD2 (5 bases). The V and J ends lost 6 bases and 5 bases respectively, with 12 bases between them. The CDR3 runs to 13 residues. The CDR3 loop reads CASSLARQDTQYF. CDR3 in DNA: TGTGCCAGCAGCCTAGCTAGGCAAGATACGCAGTATTTT.

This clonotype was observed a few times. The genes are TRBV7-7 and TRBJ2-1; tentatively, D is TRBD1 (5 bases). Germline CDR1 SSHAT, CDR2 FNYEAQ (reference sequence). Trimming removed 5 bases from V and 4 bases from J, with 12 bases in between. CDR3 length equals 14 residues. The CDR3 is CASSQGGVYNEQFF. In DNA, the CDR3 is TGTGCCAGCAGCCAGGGTGGTGTGTACAATGAGCAGTTCTTC.